The clone carrying this TCR beta chain was detected ten times or more. The antigen is unknown. The data derive from a study of Graves' ophthalmopathy and Graves' hyperthyroidism. Study conclusions and caveats: Detected in blood as well were most expanded thyroid clonotypes with frequency above 0.001.

The CDR3 loop spans 14 amino acids. Germline CDR1 KGHDR, CDR2 SFDVKD. V gave up 3 bases and J gave up 7 bases, with 12 bases separating them. Amplified material comprised TCR beta CDR3 regions derived from RNA transcripts. First-round RT-PCR with HTBI primers preceded a second-round multiplex PCR. TCRdb itself ran the multiplex PCR reads through MiXCR, one entry per CDR3 protein. The sample includes approximately 1.2 million distinct CDR3 sequences, about two fifths of them seen just once. Source material: peripheral blood or thyroid tissue (not recorded which). The sequence came from an adult man with Graves' hyperthyroidism. The chain recombines TRBV24-1 with TRBJ1-5; D call uncertain. The CDR3 nucleotides read TGTGCCACCAGTGATGCGCGGGATGGGCAGCCCCAGCATTTT. It codes for CATSDARDGQPQHF.